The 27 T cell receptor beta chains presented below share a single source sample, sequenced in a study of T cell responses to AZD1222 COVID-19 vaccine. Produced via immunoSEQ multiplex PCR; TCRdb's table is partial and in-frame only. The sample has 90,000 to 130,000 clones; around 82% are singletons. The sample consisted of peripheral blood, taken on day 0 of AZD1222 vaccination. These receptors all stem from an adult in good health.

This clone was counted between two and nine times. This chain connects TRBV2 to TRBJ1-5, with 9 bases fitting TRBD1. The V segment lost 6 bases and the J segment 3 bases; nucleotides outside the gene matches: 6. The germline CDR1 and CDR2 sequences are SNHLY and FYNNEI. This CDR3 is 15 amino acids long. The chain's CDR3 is CASRGTGPSNQPQHF. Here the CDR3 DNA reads TGTGCCAGCAGGGGGACAGGGCCGTCCAATCAGCCCCAGCATTTT. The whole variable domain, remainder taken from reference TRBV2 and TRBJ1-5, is EPEVTQTPSHQVTQMGQEVILRCVPISNHLYFYWYRQILGQKVEFLVSFYNNEISEKSEIFDDQFSVERPDGSNFTLKIRSTKLEDSAMYFCASRGTGPSNQPQHFGDGTRLSIL.

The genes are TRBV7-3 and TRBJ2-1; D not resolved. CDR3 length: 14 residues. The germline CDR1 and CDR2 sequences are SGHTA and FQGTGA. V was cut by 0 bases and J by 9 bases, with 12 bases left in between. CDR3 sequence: CASSLTPTPTEQFF. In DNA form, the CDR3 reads TGTGCCAGCAGCTTAACCCCCACCCCCACTGAGCAGTTCTTC.

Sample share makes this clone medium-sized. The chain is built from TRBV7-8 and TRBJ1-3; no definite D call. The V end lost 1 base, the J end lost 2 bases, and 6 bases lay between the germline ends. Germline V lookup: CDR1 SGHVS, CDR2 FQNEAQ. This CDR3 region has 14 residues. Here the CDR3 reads CASSLDTTGNTIYF. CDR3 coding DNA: TGTGCCAGCAGCTTAGACACAACTGGAAACACCATATATTTT.

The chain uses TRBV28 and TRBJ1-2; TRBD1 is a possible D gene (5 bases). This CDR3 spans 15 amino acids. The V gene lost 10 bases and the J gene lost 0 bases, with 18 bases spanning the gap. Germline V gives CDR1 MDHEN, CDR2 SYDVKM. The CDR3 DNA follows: TGTGCCATCAGATTGGCGGGGACGCCTAACTATGGCTACACCTTC. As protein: CAIRLAGTPNYGYTF.

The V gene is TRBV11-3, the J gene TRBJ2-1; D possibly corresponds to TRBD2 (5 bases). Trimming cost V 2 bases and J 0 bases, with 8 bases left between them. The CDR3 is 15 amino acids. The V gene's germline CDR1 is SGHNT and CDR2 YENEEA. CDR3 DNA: TGTGCCAGCAGCTTAACGGGGAACTCCTACAATGAGCAGTTCTTC. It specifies CASSLTGNSYNEQFF.

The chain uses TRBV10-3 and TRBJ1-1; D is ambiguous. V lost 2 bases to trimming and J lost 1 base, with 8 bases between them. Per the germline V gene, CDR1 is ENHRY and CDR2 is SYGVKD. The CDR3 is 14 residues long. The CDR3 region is CAISERVKNTEAFF. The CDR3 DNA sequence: TGTGCCATCAGTGAGCGGGTCAAGAACACTGAAGCTTTCTTT.

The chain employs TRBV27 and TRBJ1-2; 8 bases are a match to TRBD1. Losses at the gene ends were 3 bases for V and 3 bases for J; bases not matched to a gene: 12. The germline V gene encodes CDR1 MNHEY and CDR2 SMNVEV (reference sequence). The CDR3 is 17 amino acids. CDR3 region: CASSFAPPQGADYGYTF. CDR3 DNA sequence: TGTGCCAGCAGTTTTGCCCCTCCCCAGGGGGCGGACTATGGCTACACCTTC.

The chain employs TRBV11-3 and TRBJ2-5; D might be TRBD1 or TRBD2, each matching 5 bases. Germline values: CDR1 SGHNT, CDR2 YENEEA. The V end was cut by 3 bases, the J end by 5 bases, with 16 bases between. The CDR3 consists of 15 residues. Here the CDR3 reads CASSLGRVEGETQYF. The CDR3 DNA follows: TGTGCCAGCAGCTTGGGCAGGGTCGAGGGGGAGACCCAGTACTTC.

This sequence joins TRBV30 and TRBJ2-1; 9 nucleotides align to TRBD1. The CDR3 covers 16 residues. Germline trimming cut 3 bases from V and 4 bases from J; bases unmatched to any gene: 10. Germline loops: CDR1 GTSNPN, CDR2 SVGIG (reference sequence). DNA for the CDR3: TGTGCCTGGAGCCCCCCCGGGACAGGGTTTTACAATGAGCAGTTCTTC. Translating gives CAWSPPGTGFYNEQFF.

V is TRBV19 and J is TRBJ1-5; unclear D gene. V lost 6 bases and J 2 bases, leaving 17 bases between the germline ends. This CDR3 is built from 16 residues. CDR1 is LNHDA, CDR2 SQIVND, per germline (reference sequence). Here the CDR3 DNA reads TGTGCCAGTAGCCTCAGGACGGTGAGGGGCAATCAGCCCCAGCATTTT. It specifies CASSLRTVRGNQPQHF.

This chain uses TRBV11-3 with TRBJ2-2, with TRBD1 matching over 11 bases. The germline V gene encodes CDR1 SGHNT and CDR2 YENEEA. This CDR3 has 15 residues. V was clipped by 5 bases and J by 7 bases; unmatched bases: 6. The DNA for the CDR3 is TGTGCCAGCAGCCTATACGGGACAGGGGGCGGGGAGCTGTTTTTT. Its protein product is CASSLYGTGGGELFF.

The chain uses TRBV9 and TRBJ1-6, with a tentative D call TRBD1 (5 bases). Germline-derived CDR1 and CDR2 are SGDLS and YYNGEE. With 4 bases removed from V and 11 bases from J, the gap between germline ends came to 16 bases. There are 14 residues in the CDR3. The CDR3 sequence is CASSLRDGTAPLHF. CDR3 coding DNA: TGTGCCAGCAGCCTACGGGACGGAACAGCACCCCTCCACTTT. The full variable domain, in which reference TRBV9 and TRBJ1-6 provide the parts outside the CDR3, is DSGVTQTPKHLITATGQRVTLRCSPRSGDLSVYWYQQSLDQGLQFLIQYYNGEERAKGNILERFSAQQFPDLHSELNLSSLELGDSALYFCASSLRDGTAPLHFGNGTRLTVT.

The chain's CDR3 is CASSLGARVSYNEQFF. In DNA form, the CDR3 reads TGTGCCAGCAGCTTAGGAGCCAGGGTCTCCTACAATGAGCAGTTCTTC. V and J are TRBV11-2 and TRBJ2-1, with D maybe TRBD1 (5 bases). CDR3 size: 16 residues. V lost 1 base, J lost 0 bases, and 10 bases lay in between. The germline gives CDR1 SGHAT, CDR2 FQNNGV.

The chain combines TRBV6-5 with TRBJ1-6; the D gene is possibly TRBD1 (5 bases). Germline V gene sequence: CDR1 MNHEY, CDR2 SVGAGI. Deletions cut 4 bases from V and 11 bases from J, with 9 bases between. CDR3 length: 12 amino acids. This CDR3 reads CASSSPRAPLHF. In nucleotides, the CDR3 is TGTGCCAGCAGTTCGCCCAGGGCACCCCTCCACTTT.

The CDR3 is CASSLSREETQYF. The CDR3 coding sequence is TGTGCCAGCAGCTTAAGCCGGGAGGAGACCCAGTACTTC. The chain joins TRBV7-9 to TRBJ2-5; D possibly corresponds to TRBD2 (6 bases). The CDR3 runs 13 residues. The ends were cut back, 2 bases at V and 5 bases at J, with 9 bases in the middle. Looked up from germline, CDR1 is SEHNR and CDR2 is FQNEAQ (reference sequence).

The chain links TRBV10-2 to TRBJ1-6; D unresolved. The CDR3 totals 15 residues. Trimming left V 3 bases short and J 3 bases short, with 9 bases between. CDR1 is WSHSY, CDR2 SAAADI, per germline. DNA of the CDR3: TGCGCCAGCAGTGATAGTCACAACTATAATTCACCCCTCCACTTT. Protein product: CASSDSHNYNSPLHF.

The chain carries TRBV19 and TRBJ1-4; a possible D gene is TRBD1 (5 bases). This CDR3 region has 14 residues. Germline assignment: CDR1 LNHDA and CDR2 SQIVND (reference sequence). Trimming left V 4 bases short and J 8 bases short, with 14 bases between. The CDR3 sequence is CASSTDSLGEKLFF. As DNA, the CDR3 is TGTGCCAGTAGTACCGACAGTTTGGGCGAAAAACTGTTTTTT.

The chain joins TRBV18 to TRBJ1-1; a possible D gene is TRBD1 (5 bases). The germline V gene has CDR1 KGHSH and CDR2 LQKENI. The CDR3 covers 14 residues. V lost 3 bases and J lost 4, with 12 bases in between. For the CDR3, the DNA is TGTGCCAGCTCACCGCGGGGCTCAGGCACTGAAGCTTTCTTT. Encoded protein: CASSPRGSGTEAFF.

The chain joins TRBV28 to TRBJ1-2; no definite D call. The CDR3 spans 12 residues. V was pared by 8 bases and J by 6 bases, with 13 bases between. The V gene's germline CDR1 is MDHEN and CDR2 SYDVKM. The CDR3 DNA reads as TGTGCCAGCGAGAAAAGAACCCATGGCTACACCTTC. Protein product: CASEKRTHGYTF.

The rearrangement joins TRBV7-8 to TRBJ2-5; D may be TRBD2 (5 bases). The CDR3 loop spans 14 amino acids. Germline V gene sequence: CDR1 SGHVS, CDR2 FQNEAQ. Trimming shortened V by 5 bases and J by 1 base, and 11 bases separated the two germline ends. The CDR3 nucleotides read TGTGCCAGCAGCCGAAAGCGGACCCAAGAGACCCAGTACTTC. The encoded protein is CASSRKRTQETQYF.

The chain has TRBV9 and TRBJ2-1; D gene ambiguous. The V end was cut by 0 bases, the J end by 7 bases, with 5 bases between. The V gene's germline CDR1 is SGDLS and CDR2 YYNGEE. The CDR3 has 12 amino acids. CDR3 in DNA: TGTGCCAGCAGCGTAGGACGAAATGAGCAGTTCTTC. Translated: CASSVGRNEQFF.

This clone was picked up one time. Here the CDR3 reads CASSLAREGMWGTQYF. CDR3 in DNA: TGTGCCAGCAGCTTAGCGAGGGAGGGAATGTGGGGGACCCAGTACTTC. The chain links TRBV7-2 to TRBJ2-5; 7 bases align to TRBD2. From germline, CDR1 is SGHTA and CDR2 FQGNSA. The CDR3 totals 16 residues. The V gene end was trimmed by 0 bases and the J gene end by 7 bases; junction bases not matched to a gene: 11.

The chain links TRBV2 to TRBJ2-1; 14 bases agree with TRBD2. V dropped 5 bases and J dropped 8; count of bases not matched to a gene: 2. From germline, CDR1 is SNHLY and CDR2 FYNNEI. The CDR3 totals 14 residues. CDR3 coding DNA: TGTGCCAGCAGTACGGGACTAGCGGGAGATGAGCAGTTCTTC. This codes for CASSTGLAGDEQFF.

The CDR3, as DNA: TGTGCCTGGAGTGCCCACCTTTTCTCTGGAAACACCATATATTTT. It is translated as CAWSAHLFSGNTIYF. The chain links TRBV30 to TRBJ1-3, with D unclear. Trimming pared 1 base from V and 0 bases from J, leaving 10 bases between. Germline lookup yields CDR1 GTSNPN and CDR2 SVGIG (reference sequence). The CDR3 length is 15 residues.

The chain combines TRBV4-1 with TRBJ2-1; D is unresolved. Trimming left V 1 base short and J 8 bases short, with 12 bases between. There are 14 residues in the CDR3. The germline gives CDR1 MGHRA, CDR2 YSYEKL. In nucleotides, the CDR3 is TGCGCCAGCAGCCAAGCCGAGGAGATTTATGAGCAGTTCTTC. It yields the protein CASSQAEEIYEQFF.

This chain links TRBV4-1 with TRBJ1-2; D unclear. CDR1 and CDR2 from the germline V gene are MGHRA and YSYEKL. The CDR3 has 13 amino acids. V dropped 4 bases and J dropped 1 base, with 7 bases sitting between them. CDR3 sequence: CASSPRNNYGYTF. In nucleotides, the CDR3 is TGCGCCAGCAGCCCCCGGAATAACTATGGCTACACCTTC.

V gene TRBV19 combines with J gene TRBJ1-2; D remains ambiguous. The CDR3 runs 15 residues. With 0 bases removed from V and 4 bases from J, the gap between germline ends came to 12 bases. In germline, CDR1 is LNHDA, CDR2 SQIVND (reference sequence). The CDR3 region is CASSIDNRRSYGYTF. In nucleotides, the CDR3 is TGTGCCAGTAGTATAGATAACAGACGAAGCTATGGCTACACCTTC. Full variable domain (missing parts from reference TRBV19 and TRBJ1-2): DGGITQSPKYLFRKEGQNVTLSCEQNLNHDAMYWYRQDPGQGLRLIYYSQIVNDFQKGDIAEGYSVSREKKESFPLTVTSAQKNPTAFYLCASSIDNRRSYGYTFGSGTRLTVV.